A selection of T cell receptor beta chains follows, all from one sample in a study of blood T cell repertoires in COVID-19. The table came from immunoSEQ multiplex PCR; TCRdb's copy has only in-frame clones and leaves some out. Of about 140,000 clones in the sample, about 79% were seen once. Material: peripheral blood. The receptors derive from a woman aged 80 or over with active or convalescent COVID-19. CDR3s include the opening cysteine and the closing phenylalanine or tryptophan. Fields, in order: V gene, clone size, J gene, D gene, CDR3 protein, CDR3 DNA. D genes are given only for firm matches. Clone size appears in some rows only: once, few, many, or a class for an expanded clone.

TRBV18	-	TRBJ2-1	TRBD1	CASSPGTGVWEQFF	TGTGCCAGCTCACCCGGGACAGGGGTTTGGGAGCAGTTCTTC
TRBV7-8	once	TRBJ1-1	-	CASSLTFQALNTEAFF	TGTGCCAGCAGCTTAACATTCCAAGCGCTGAACACTGAAGCTTTCTTT
TRBV18	-	TRBJ1-2	-	CASSRGTWDGYTF	TGTGCCAGCTCCCGCGGGACGTGGGATGGCTACACCTTC
TRBV18	-	TRBJ2-4	TRBD2	CASSPSSGGAAVIQYF	TGTGCCAGCTCACCATCTAGCGGGGGGGCCGCGGTCATTCAGTACTTC
TRBV6-5	-	TRBJ1-1	-	CASRAGRGTEAFF	TGTGCCAGCAGGGCGGGACGAGGCACTGAAGCTTTCTTT
TRBV30	-	TRBJ1-6	-	CAWASGGDLHF	TGTGCCTGGGCGAGCGGGGGGGACCTCCACTTT
TRBV19	-	TRBJ1-2	TRBD1	CASSTGTGMSGYTF	TGTGCCAGTAGTACCGGGACAGGGATGTCTGGCTACACCTTC
TRBV4-2	-	TRBJ1-1	-	CASSQARATEAFF	TGTGCCAGCAGCCAAGCCAGGGCCACTGAAGCTTTCTTT
TRBV6-6	-	TRBJ1-1	-	CASSSTVTEAFF	TGTGCCAGCAGTTCGACAGTGACTGAAGCTTTCTTT
TRBV12-3/TRBV12-4	-	TRBJ1-2	-	CASSQGGNYGYTF	TGTGCCAGCAGTCAAGGGGGTAACTATGGCTACACCTTC
TRBV18	once	TRBJ1-2	-	CASSRDRQLANYGYTF	TGTGCCAGCTCACGAGACCGACAGCTAGCTAACTATGGCTACACCTTC
TRBV5-3	-	TRBJ1-2	-	CARSLNNYGYTF	TGTGCCAGAAGCCTTAATAACTATGGCTACACCTTC
TRBV6-1	-	TRBJ2-1	-	CASSVGLGLSLTNEQFF	TGTGCCAGCAGTGTTGGCCTCGGACTCTCCTTAACCAATGAGCAGTTCTTC
TRBV30	-	TRBJ2-5	-	CAWSVGPGQYF	TGTGCCTGGAGTGTAGGGCCGGGGCAGTACTTC
TRBV5-1	-	TRBJ2-3	-	CASSLAGNTDTQYF	TGCGCCAGCAGCTTGGCGGGAAACACAGATACGCAGTATTTT
TRBV30	few	TRBJ1-6	-	CAWRAGYNSPLHF	TGTGCCTGGAGAGCAGGTTATAATTCACCCCTCCACTTT
TRBV13	-	TRBJ2-3	TRBD1	CASSRQGKDTQYF	TGTGCCAGTTCTAGACAGGGGAAAGATACGCAGTATTTT
TRBV2	-	TRBJ1-1	TRBD1	CASRRGSGQGASTFF	TGTGCCAGCAGGCGCGGTAGCGGACAGGGGGCGTCAACTTTCTTT
TRBV24-1	once	TRBJ2-3	-	CATSGTGSGTDTQYF	TGTGCCACCAGTGGGACTGGATCGGGCACAGATACGCAGTATTTT
TRBV2	once	TRBJ1-2	-	CASSEGPGGSYGYTF	TGTGCCAGCAGTGAAGGTCCGGGAGGGAGCTATGGCTACACCTTC
TRBV25-1	-	TRBJ1-5	TRBD1	CASSEGAGGFQPQHF	TGTGCCAGCAGTGAGGGGGCAGGGGGTTTTCAGCCCCAGCATTTT
TRBV10-3	once	TRBJ1-2	TRBD1	CAISPGTGSLHGYTF	TGTGCCATCAGTCCCGGGACAGGGAGCCTCCATGGCTACACCTTC
TRBV3-1/TRBV3-2	-	TRBJ1-1	-	CASSLDRNQNTEAFF	TGTGCCAGCAGCCTCGACAGGAACCAGAACACTGAAGCTTTCTTT
TRBV7-2	-	TRBJ1-5	-	CASSNTNQPQHF	TGTGCCAGCAGCAACACAAATCAGCCCCAGCATTTT
TRBV5-1	-	TRBJ1-6	-	CASSCRPDRFDNSPLHF	TGCGCCAGCAGCTGCAGACCGGACAGATTTGATAATTCACCCCTCCACTTT
TRBV9	-	TRBJ1-1	-	CASNPAGNTEAFF	TGTGCCAGCAACCCTGCGGGGAACACTGAAGCTTTCTTT
TRBV5-4	-	TRBJ2-7	TRBD1	CASSSRDRGDAEQYF	TGTGCCAGCAGCTCGAGGGACAGGGGGGACGCCGAGCAGTACTTC
TRBV7-2	-	TRBJ2-5	-	CASSLYSTERETQYF	TGTGCCAGCAGCTTGTACTCTACCGAGAGGGAGACCCAGTACTTC
TRBV7-9	-	TRBJ2-5	TRBD2	CASSLTGTTFQETQYF	TGTGCCAGCAGCTTAACCGGGACTACGTTCCAAGAGACCCAGTACTTC
TRBV30	-	TRBJ1-4	-	CAWSRGFTNEKLFF	TGTGCCTGGAGTAGGGGATTTACTAATGAAAAACTGTTTTTT
TRBV4-1	-	TRBJ1-1	-	CASSPPGQGMNTEAFF	TGCGCCAGCAGCCCCCCGGGTCAGGGAATGAACACTGAAGCTTTCTTT
TRBV30	-	TRBJ1-2	-	CAWSRIPGDYGYTF	TGTGCCTGGAGTCGGATACCTGGAGACTATGGCTACACCTTC
TRBV5-1	-	TRBJ2-5	-	CASSLVGRGETQYF	TGCGCCAGCAGCTTGGTTGGCAGAGGGGAGACCCAGTACTTC
TRBV19	-	TRBJ2-3	-	CASKDRSGGSTDTQYF	TGTGCCAGTAAAGATAGGAGTGGGGGGAGTACAGATACGCAGTATTTT
TRBV7-2	-	TRBJ1-6	-	CASSFGRFESPLHF	TGTGCCAGCAGCTTTGGCAGGTTTGAATCACCCCTCCACTTT
TRBV5-1	once	TRBJ1-5	-	CASSLAGNQPQHF	TGCGCCAGCAGCTTGGCGGGCAATCAGCCCCAGCATTTT
TRBV18	-	TRBJ2-5	-	CASSPKGPGETQYF	TGTGCCAGCTCACCCAAAGGTCCGGGAGAGACCCAGTACTTC
TRBV5-1	-	TRBJ1-2	-	CASRPSGGIYGYTF	TGCGCCAGCAGACCCTCGGGGGGGATCTATGGCTACACCTTC
TRBV2	-	TRBJ2-6	-	CASRPWGGRTSGANVLTF	TGTGCCAGCAGGCCCTGGGGGGGGCGCACCTCTGGGGCCAACGTCCTGACTTTC
TRBV10-3	-	TRBJ2-3	-	CAISSFSDTQYF	TGTGCCATCAGTTCTTTTTCAGATACGCAGTATTTT
TRBV6-5	-	TRBJ1-5	-	CASHRASYSNQPQHF	TGTGCCAGTCACAGGGCTTCTTATAGCAATCAGCCCCAGCATTTT
TRBV7-2	few	TRBJ1-1	-	CASSLSGNTEAFF	TGTGCCAGCAGCTTGTCAGGGAACACTGAAGCTTTCTTT
TRBV2	-	TRBJ2-3	TRBD1	CAGYYRGGYCTDTQYF	TGTGCCGGCTACTACAGGGGTGGGTATTGTACAGATACGCAGTATTTT
TRBV6-2/TRBV6-3	-	TRBJ1-5	-	CASSTGNQPQHF	TGTGCCAGCAGTACAGGGAACCAGCCCCAGCATTTT
TRBV11-3	few	TRBJ1-1	-	CASSLWAGEKAFF	TGTGCCAGCAGCTTATGGGCAGGGGAAAAAGCTTTCTTT
TRBV6-1	-	TRBJ2-2	-	CASSERTATGELFF	TGTGCCAGCAGTGAACGGACAGCCACCGGGGAGCTGTTTTTT
TRBV4-2	few	TRBJ1-3	-	CASSQGSSGNTIYF	TGTGCCAGCAGCCAAGGTTCGTCTGGAAACACCATATATTTT
TRBV6-1	-	TRBJ1-5	TRBD1	CASSETQDRGNQPQHF	TGTGCCAGCAGTGAAACCCAAGACAGGGGCAATCAGCCCCAGCATTTT
TRBV7-2	-	TRBJ1-2	-	CASSLGVDNPYGYTF	TGTGCCAGCAGCTTAGGGGTCGACAACCCCTATGGCTACACCTTC
TRBV28	-	TRBJ1-4	TRBD1	CASSSPLSGQGLLTNEKLFF	TGTGCCAGCAGTTCACCACTTTCGGGACAGGGATTGTTAACTAATGAAAAACTGTTTTTT
TRBV3-1/TRBV3-2	-	TRBJ1-4	TRBD1	CASSRTGGSGEKLFF	TGTGCCAGCAGCCGAACAGGGGGTTCGGGTGAAAAACTGTTTTTT
TRBV5-1	-	TRBJ1-3	-	CASSLTPGFSSSGNTIYF	TGCGCCAGCAGCTTGACCCCGGGTTTTTCAAGCTCTGGAAACACCATATATTTT
TRBV6-5	-	TRBJ1-5	-	CASSYSWQGRQPQHF	TGTGCCAGCAGTTACTCCTGGCAGGGAAGACAGCCCCAGCATTTT
TRBV4-3	few	TRBJ2-1	-	CASSQGGARGVGEQFF	TGCGCCAGCAGCCAGGGGGGGGCACGAGGGGTCGGTGAGCAGTTCTTC